Below are 6 T cell receptor beta chains sequenced from a single sample in a study of T cell responses to AZD1222 COVID-19 vaccine. Some clones are missing from TCRdb's copy, which holds only in-frame ones; the method was immunoSEQ multiplex PCR. The sample records 150,000 to 200,000 clones, roughly 92% being singletons. This material consisted of peripheral blood, taken 28 days after the second AZD1222 dose. All receptors derive from an adult who received the AZD1222 COVID-19 vaccine.

The chain has TRBV5-1 and TRBJ2-1, with TRBD2 matching 7 bases. The CDR3 consists of 14 residues. The V gene end was trimmed by 0 bases and the J gene end by 6 bases; junction bases not matched to a gene: 3. Looked up from germline, CDR1 is SGHRS and CDR2 is YFSETQ. CDR3 region: CASSLGGRGNEQFF. The CDR3 region has the DNA TGCGCCAGCAGCTTGGGTGGGAGGGGCAATGAGCAGTTCTTC.

V is TRBV19 and J is TRBJ2-1; D ambiguous. The CDR3 totals 12 residues. The V gene's germline CDR1 is LNHDA and CDR2 SQIVND (reference sequence). The V end was cut by 3 bases, the J end by 6 bases, with 6 bases between. This CDR3 is CASSMNVNEQFF. As DNA, the CDR3 is TGTGCCAGTAGTATGAACGTCAATGAGCAGTTCTTC. The full variable domain, with the rest looked up from reference TRBV19 and TRBJ2-1, is DGGITQSPKYLFRKEGQNVTLSCEQNLNHDAMYWYRQDPGQGLRLIYYSQIVNDFQKGDIAEGYSVSREKKESFPLTVTSAQKNPTAFYLCASSMNVNEQFFGPGTRLTVL.

This sequence joins TRBV3-1 (or the pseudogene TRBV3-2) and TRBJ2-4; 10 bases are shared with TRBD1. Germline-derived CDR1 and CDR2 are LGHDT and YNNKEL (reference sequence). The trim removed 5 bases at V and 8 bases at J, leaving 6 bases unmatched. The CDR3 length is 14 residues. This CDR3 reads CASSARDRGYIQYF. For the CDR3, the DNA is TGTGCCAGCAGCGCGCGGGACAGGGGATACATTCAGTACTTC.

The rearrangement uses TRBV5-1 and TRBJ2-7; 12 bases align to TRBD2. Germline CDR1 is SGHRS and CDR2 is YFSETQ. This CDR3 is 15 amino acids long. With 4 bases clipped from V and 7 bases from J, the junction kept 9 bases outside the gene matches. The CDR3 loop is CASSRTSGAPLEQYF. For the CDR3, the DNA is TGCGCCAGCAGCAGGACTAGCGGGGCCCCCCTGGAGCAGTACTTC.

The gene calls are TRBV18 and TRBJ1-1; D remains unclear. This CDR3 is built from 13 residues. From germline, CDR1 is KGHSH and CDR2 LQKENI. The ends were cut back, 8 bases at V and 0 bases at J, with 10 bases in the middle. CDR3 sequence (DNA): TGTGCCAGCCTTGGGCAGCTGAACACTGAAGCTTTCTTT. It specifies CASLGQLNTEAFF.

The rearrangement joins TRBV6-1 to TRBJ1-1; a possible D gene is TRBD1 (6 bases). The germline V gene has CDR1 MNHNS and CDR2 SASEGT. V was trimmed by 9 bases and J by 4 bases, leaving 18 bases between them. The CDR3 totals 14 residues. The CDR3 here is CASKEGGASTEAFF. CDR3 coding DNA: TGTGCCAGTAAAGAGGGGGGCGCGAGCACTGAAGCTTTCTTT.